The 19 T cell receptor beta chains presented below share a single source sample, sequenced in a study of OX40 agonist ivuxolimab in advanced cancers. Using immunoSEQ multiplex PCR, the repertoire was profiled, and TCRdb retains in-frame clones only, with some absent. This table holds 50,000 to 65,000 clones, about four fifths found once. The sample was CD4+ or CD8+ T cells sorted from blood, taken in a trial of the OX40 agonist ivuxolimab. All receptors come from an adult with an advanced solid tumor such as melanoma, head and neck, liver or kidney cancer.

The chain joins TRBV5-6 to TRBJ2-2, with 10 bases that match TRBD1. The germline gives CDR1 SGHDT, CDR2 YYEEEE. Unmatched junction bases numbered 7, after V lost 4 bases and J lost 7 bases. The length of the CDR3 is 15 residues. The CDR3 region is CASSTPTGGGGELFF. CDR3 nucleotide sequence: TGTGCCAGCAGCACGCCGACAGGGGGCGGCGGGGAGCTGTTTTTT.

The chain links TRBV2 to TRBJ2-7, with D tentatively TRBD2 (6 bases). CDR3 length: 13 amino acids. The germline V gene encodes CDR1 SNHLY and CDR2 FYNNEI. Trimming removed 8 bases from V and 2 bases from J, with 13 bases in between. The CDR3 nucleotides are TGTGCCAGCCTTGGCGGGAACCCCTACGAGCAGTACTTC. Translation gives CASLGGNPYEQYF.

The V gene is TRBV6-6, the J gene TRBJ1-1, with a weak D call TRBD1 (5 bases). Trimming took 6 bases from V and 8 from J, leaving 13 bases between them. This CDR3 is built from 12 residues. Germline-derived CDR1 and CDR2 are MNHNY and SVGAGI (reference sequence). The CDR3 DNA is TGTGCCAGCAGACTGGGGGACGGGGAAGCTTTCTTT. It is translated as CASRLGDGEAFF.

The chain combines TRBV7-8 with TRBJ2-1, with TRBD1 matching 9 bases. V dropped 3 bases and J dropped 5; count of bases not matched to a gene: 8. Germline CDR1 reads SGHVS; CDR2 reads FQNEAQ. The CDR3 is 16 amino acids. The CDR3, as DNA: TGTGCCAGCAGCTTTACTTTGGGACAGGGCAACAATGAGCAGTTCTTC. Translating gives CASSFTLGQGNNEQFF.

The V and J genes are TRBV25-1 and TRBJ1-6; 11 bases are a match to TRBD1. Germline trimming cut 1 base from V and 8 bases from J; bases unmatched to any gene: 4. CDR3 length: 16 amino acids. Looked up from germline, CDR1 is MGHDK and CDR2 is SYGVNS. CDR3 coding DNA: TGTGCCAGCAGTGAATGGACAGGGGGCGCGGATTCACCCCTCCACTTT. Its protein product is CASSEWTGGADSPLHF. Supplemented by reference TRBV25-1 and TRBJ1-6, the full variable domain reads EADIYQTPRYLVIGTGKKITLECSQTMGHDKMYWYQQDPGMELHLIHYSYGVNSTEKGDLSSESTVSRIRTEHFPLTLESARPSHTSQYLCASSEWTGGADSPLHFGNGTRLTVT.

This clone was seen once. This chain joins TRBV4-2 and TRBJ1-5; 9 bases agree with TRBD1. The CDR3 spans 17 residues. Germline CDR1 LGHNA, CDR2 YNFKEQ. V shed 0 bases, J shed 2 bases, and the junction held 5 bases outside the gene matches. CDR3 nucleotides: TGTGCCAGCAGCCAAGATTGGGACAGGGTAGGCAATCAGCCCCAGCATTTT. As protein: CASSQDWDRVGNQPQHF.

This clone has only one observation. The CDR3 reads CASSFGPSNYEQYF. CDR3 coding DNA: TGTGCCAGCAGCTTCGGACCTTCGAACTACGAGCAGTACTTC. The chain couples TRBV9 to TRBJ2-7; D is unresolved. Per germline, CDR1 SGDLS and CDR2 YYNGEE. The CDR3 covers 14 residues. Trimming cost V 4 bases and J 3 bases, with 14 bases left between them.

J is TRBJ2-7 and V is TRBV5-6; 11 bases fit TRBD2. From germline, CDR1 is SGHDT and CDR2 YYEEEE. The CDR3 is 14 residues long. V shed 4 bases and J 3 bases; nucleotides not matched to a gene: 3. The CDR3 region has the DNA TGTGCCAGCAGCCCCGGGACTAGCGGCTACGAGCAGTACTTC. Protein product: CASSPGTSGYEQYF.

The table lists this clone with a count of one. The CDR3, as DNA: TGCGCCAGCAGCTTGGGACAGTCAAATTCACCCCTCCACTTT. This gives the protein CASSLGQSNSPLHF. The genes are TRBV5-1 and TRBJ1-6, with D perhaps TRBD1 (5 bases). V shed 0 bases and J shed 7 bases, with 8 bases lying between them. The CDR3 runs 14 residues. Germline values: CDR1 SGHRS, CDR2 YFSETQ.

The CDR3 here is CASSFTGTRQFF. CDR3 nucleotides: TGTGCCAGCAGCTTTACCGGGACGAGGCAGTTCTTC. J is TRBJ2-1 and V is TRBV7-9, with D perhaps given as TRBD1 or TRBD2 (5 bases each). The V gene lost 3 bases and the J gene lost 12 bases, with 12 bases spanning the gap. Germline loops: CDR1 SEHNR, CDR2 FQNEAQ (reference sequence). The CDR3 length is 12 residues.

CDR3 protein: CASSPGEGNTIYF. The CDR3 DNA is TGTGCCAGCTCACCAGGAGAGGGAAACACCATATATTTT. The chain uses TRBV18 and TRBJ1-3; D not resolved. This CDR3 contains 13 residues. The ends were cut back, 2 bases at V and 4 bases at J, with 6 bases in the middle. In germline, CDR1 is KGHSH, CDR2 LQKENI. Full variable domain (missing parts from reference TRBV18 and TRBJ1-3): NAGVMQNPRHLVRRRGQEARLRCSPMKGHSHVYWYRQLPEEGLKFMVYLQKENIIDESGMPKERFSAEFPKEGPSILRIQQVVRGDSAAYFCASSPGEGNTIYFGEGSWLTVV.

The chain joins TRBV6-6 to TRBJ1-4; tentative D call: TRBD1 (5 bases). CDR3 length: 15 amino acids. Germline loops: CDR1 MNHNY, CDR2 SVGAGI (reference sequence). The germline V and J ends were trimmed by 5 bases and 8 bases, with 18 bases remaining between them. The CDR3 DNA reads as TGTGCCAGCAGTCCCTCGGGGGACCACCTCGAAAAACTGTTTTTT. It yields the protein CASSPSGDHLEKLFF.

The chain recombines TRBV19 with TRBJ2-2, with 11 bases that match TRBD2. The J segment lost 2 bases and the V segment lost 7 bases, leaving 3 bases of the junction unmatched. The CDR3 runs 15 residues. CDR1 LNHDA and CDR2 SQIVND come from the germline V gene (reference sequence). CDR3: CASTLAGGNTGELFF. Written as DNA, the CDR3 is TGTGCCAGTACTCTAGCGGGGGGAAACACCGGGGAGCTGTTTTTT.

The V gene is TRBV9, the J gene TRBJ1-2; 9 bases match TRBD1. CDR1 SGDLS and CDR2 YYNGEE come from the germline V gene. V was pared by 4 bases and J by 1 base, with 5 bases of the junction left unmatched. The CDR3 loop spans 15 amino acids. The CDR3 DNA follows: TGTGCCAGCAGCCTAAGGACAGGGGATAACTATGGCTACACCTTC. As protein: CASSLRTGDNYGYTF.

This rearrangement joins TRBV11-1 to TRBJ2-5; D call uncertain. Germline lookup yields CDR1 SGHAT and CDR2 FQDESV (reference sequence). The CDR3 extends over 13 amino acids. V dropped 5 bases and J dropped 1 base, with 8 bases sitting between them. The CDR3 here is CASSRGSQETQYF. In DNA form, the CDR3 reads TGTGCCAGCAGCCGAGGAAGCCAAGAGACCCAGTACTTC.

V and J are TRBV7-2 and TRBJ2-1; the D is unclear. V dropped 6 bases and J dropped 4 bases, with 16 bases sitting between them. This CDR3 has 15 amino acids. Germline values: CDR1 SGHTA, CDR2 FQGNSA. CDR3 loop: CASSLERGSYNEQFF. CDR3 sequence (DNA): TGTGCCAGCAGTCTGGAGCGCGGTTCATACAATGAGCAGTTCTTC. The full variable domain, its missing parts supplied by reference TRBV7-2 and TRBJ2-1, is GAGVSQSPSNKVTEKGKDVELRCDPISGHTALYWYRQSLGQGLEFLIYFQGNSAPDKSGLPSDRFSAERTGGSVSTLTIQRTQQEDSAVYLCASSLERGSYNEQFFGPGTRLTVL.

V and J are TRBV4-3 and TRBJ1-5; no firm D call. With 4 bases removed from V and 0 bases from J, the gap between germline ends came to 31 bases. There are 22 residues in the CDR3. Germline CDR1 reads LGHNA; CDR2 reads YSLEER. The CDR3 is CASSPTPNRFLRRRDSNQPQHF. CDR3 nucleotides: TGCGCCAGCAGCCCCACTCCTAATAGGTTCCTTCGACGGAGAGATAGCAATCAGCCCCAGCATTTT.

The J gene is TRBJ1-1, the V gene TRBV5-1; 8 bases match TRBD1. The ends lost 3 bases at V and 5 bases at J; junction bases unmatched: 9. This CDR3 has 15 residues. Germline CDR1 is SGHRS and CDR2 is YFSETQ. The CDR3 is CASSYQGASGTEAFF. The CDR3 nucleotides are TGCGCCAGCAGCTACCAGGGGGCAAGTGGTACTGAAGCTTTCTTT.

The CDR3 protein is CASSKARERILSTDTQYF. CDR3 nucleotide sequence: TGTGCCAGCAGCAAAGCGCGGGAGCGGATTCTAAGCACAGATACGCAGTATTTT. The chain employs TRBV21-1 and TRBJ2-3; the D call in the table, TRBD2, was not verified against the DNA. TRBV21-1 is marked as a pseudogene. This CDR3 contains 18 residues.